This T cell receptor beta chain was sequenced for a study of T-cell memory formation after mild COVID-19. On the study more broadly: Most TCR clusters belonged to a single donor. Study-wide points: Whereas later expanders leaned CD4+, clones contracting day 15 to 85 showed a balanced CD4/CD8 makeup.

TCRdb called the 5' RACE reads again in MiXCR, with one record for every CDR3 protein. The table records approximately 500,000 distinct CDR3 sequences, 20% to 30% of them present only once. This clonotype turned up a few times. Its antigen remains unknown. The V end lost 0 bases, the J end lost 3 bases, and 10 bases lay between the germline ends. This CDR3 contains 14 residues. Germline V CDR1 and CDR2: SGHRS, YFSETQ. The chain is built from TRBV5-1 and TRBJ2-7; tentatively, D is TRBD1 (6 bases). The sequenced sample was PBMCs or a T cell subset sorted from them (not recorded which). The sequence derives from an adult woman who had mild COVID-19 (a few samples of this study predate the infection). Cell type and time point are not known. This chain's CDR3 is CASSLAPDSYEQYF. The DNA of the CDR3 is TGCGCCAGCAGCTTGGCCCCGGACAGCTACGAGCAGTACTTC.